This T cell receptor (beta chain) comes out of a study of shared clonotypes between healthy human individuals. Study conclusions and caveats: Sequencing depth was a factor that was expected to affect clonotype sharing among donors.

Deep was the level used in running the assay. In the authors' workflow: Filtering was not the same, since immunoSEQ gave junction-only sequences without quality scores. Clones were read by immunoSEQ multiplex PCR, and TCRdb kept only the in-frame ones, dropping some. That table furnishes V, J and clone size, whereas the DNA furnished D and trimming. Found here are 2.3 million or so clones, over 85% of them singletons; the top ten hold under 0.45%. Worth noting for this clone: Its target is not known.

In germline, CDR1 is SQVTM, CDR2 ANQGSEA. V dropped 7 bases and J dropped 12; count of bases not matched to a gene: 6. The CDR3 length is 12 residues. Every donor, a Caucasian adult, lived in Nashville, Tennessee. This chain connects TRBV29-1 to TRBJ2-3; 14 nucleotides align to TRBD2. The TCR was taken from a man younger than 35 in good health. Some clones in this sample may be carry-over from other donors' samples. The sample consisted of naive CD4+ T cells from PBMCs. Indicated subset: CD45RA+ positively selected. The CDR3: CSEGTSGSSQYF. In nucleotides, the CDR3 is TGCAGCGAGGGGACTAGCGGGAGTTCCCAGTATTTT.